A single sample is the source of the 13 T cell receptor beta chains below, sequenced in a study of neoadjuvant anti-PD-1 for oral cavity cancer. Clones were sequenced by immunoSEQ multiplex PCR, and TCRdb holds only the in-frame ones, with some missing. The sample carries 15,000 or so clones, about 68% recorded once. The sample here was PBMCs, taken before nivolumab (anti-PD-1) treatment. All receptors derive from a person aged 40-85 years with oral cavity squamous cell carcinoma.

V usage is TRBV13 and J usage is TRBJ2-3; D is unresolved. Germline-derived CDR1 and CDR2 are PRHDT and FYEKMQ (reference sequence). The ends were cut back, 5 bases at V and 1 base at J, with 7 bases in the middle. The CDR3 extends over 13 amino acids. The CDR3 DNA is TGTGCCAGCAGCCCATGGGGCACAGATACGCAGTATTTT. This translates into CASSPWGTDTQYF.

The chain uses TRBV25-1 and TRBJ1-2; D is unclear. Trimming removed 7 bases at V and 7 bases at J, with 10 bases between. The CDR3 covers 11 residues. Germline V CDR1 and CDR2: MGHDK, SYGVNS. CDR3 DNA: TGTGCCAGCAACTATGGCGGTGGCTACACCTTC. This gives the protein CASNYGGGYTF.

This rearrangement joins TRBV30 to TRBJ1-1; 7 bases map to TRBD1. The CDR3 length is 13 residues. With 0 bases clipped from V and 8 bases from J, the junction kept 6 bases outside the gene matches. Germline loops: CDR1 GTSNPN, CDR2 SVGIG (reference sequence). As DNA, the CDR3 is TGTGCCTGGAGTGTACTCCCGGGACAGGAAGCTTTCTTT. Protein: CAWSVLPGQEAFF. Combining the CDR3 with reference TRBV30 and TRBJ1-1 gives the whole variable domain SQTIHQWPATLVQPVGSPLSLECTVEGTSNPNLYWYRQAAGRGLQLLFYSVGIGQISSEVPQNLSASRPQDRQFILSSKKLLLSDSGFYLCAWSVLPGQEAFFGQGTRLTVV.

The chain recombines TRBV6-6 with TRBJ2-2, with 8 bases fitting TRBD2. This CDR3 has 15 amino acids. V shed 6 bases, J shed 4 bases, and the junction held 7 bases outside the gene matches. In germline, CDR1 is MNHNY, CDR2 SVGAGI (reference sequence). The CDR3 sequence is CASSSGGQVTGELFF. In DNA form, the CDR3 reads TGTGCCAGCAGCTCGGGAGGGCAAGTCACCGGGGAGCTGTTTTTT.

The chain is built from TRBV30 and TRBJ2-5, with 8 bases identical to TRBD2. CDR3 size: 12 residues. Germline V gene data show CDR1 as GTSNPN and CDR2 as SVGIG (reference sequence). Trimming took 2 bases from V and 7 from J; bases not matched to a gene: 3. Here the CDR3 reads CAWSRAGATQYF. The DNA for the CDR3 is TGTGCCTGGAGTAGAGCGGGAGCGACCCAGTACTTC.

The V gene is TRBV5-6, the J gene TRBJ1-5, with TRBD1 as a possible D gene (6 bases). Germline V CDR1 and CDR2: SGHDT, YYEEEE. The V end lost 4 bases, the J end lost 7 bases, and 18 bases lay between the germline ends. CDR3 length: 15 residues. CDR3 region: CASSPSGGRYQPQHF. CDR3 DNA: TGTGCCAGCAGCCCCTCGGGGGGGCGGTACCAGCCCCAGCATTTT.

This chain joins TRBV2 and TRBJ1-5; TRBD1 matches at 7 bases. This CDR3 contains 14 residues. CDR1 and CDR2 (germline): SNHLY, FYNNEI. The trim removed 3 bases at V and 9 bases at J, leaving 8 bases unmatched. This CDR3 reads CASSEEQGKGPQHF. As DNA, the CDR3 is TGTGCCAGCAGTGAGGAACAGGGGAAGGGGCCCCAGCATTTT.

This chain joins TRBV2 and TRBJ2-3; D assignment may be TRBD1 or TRBD2 (6 bases each). Per the germline V gene, CDR1 is SNHLY and CDR2 is FYNNEI. Deletions cut 6 bases from V and 8 bases from J, with 15 bases between. The CDR3 runs 13 residues. The CDR3 bases are TGTGCCAGCAGGGCGGACTCGGGGGCTACGCAGTATTTT. This sequence encodes CASRADSGATQYF.

The genes are TRBV6-1 and TRBJ2-1; unclear D gene. Per the germline V gene, CDR1 is MNHNS and CDR2 is SASEGT. V gave up 1 base and J gave up 14 bases, with 15 bases separating them. This CDR3 comprises 13 residues. The CDR3 bases are TGTGCCAGCAGTGAAGAGGACCGATCAGCCGAGTTCTTC. Translation: CASSEEDRSAEFF.

This chain links TRBV19 with TRBJ2-7; possible D gene TRBD2, 5 bases. The V end lost 3 bases, the J end lost 2 bases, and 8 bases lay between the germline ends. This CDR3 is 13 amino acids long. Germline CDR1 is LNHDA and CDR2 is SQIVND (reference sequence). The CDR3 bases are TGTGCCAGTAGTATTAGCGAGACCTACGAGCAGTACTTC. Protein product: CASSISETYEQYF.

The J gene is TRBJ2-2, the V gene TRBV11-2; D remains unclear. The CDR3 contains 15 residues. Germline values: CDR1 SGHAT, CDR2 FQNNGV. Trimming took off 5 bases at V and 4 bases at J, with 14 bases between the two ends. CDR3 in amino acids: CASSPLNIPTGELFF. The DNA of the CDR3 is TGTGCCAGCAGCCCCCTCAACATACCCACCGGGGAGCTGTTTTTT.

The chain has TRBV19 and TRBJ2-5, with D possibly TRBD1 on 6 matching bases. Germline V gene data show CDR1 as LNHDA and CDR2 as SQIVND (reference sequence). V was shortened by 5 bases and J by 0 bases, with 13 bases between the two germline ends. This CDR3 has 15 residues. The CDR3 spells CASSVIQGYQETQYF. Written as DNA, the CDR3 is TGTGCCAGTAGTGTCATTCAGGGGTACCAAGAGACCCAGTACTTC.

By its share, this clone is large. The chain combines TRBV6-4 with TRBJ2-3; unclear D gene. Germline V gives CDR1 MRHNA, CDR2 SNTAGT. CDR3 size: 13 residues. The V and J ends lost 2 bases and 0 bases respectively, with 3 bases between them. The CDR3 reads CASSDGSTDTQYF. The CDR3 coding sequence is TGTGCCAGCAGTGACGGGAGCACAGATACGCAGTATTTT.